This TCR beta chain stems from a study of vaccination and CD4 T cells after COVID-19. Across the study: Convalescent donors: six male, four female; seven Caucasian, two Asian, one multiracial, two Hispanic. Collection of post-COVID samples occurred a median approximately 97 days after diagnosis, spanning a range of 35 to 161.

Sample treatment: approximately nine-day PBMC culture with coronavirus spike peptide pools or control peptides (ViraFEST assay). Once peptide pools had expanded antigen-specific T cells, ViraFEST sequenced TCRs. The ends lost 4 bases at V and 4 bases at J; junction bases unmatched: 8. The germline V gene encodes CDR1 MGHDK and CDR2 SYGVNS. The CDR3 loop spans 15 amino acids. CD4+ T cells that had been cultured provided DNA sequenced with the Oncomine TCR Beta short-read assay. In TCRdb, the PCR reads were re-called with MiXCR into one record per CDR3 protein. The sample holds roughly 10,000 distinct CDR3 sequences, more than 25% seen once. This clonotype turned up a few times. Its antigen is unidentified.

The sequencing input was cultured CD4+ T cells from blood. The clonotype originates from a human donor with COVID-19. The rearrangement uses TRBV25-1 and TRBJ2-5; 8 bases line up with TRBD2. CDR3 protein: CASSGWTSLRETQYF. In DNA form, the CDR3 reads TGTGCCAGCAGTGGCTGGACTAGCCTCAGAGAGACCCAGTACTTC.